The 10 T cell receptor beta chains below come from one sample, sequenced in a study of T cell repertoires in cytomegalovirus infection. These receptors' antigens are unknown. TCRdb processed the reads anew with MiXCR; each CDR3 protein has one entry. The data hold 650,000 to 900,000 distinct CDR3 sequences, with 32% observed a single time. This specimen consisted of cultured CD8+ T cells from PBMCs, obtained from culture after CMV antigen stimulation. All receptors come from a human donor in good health (CMV status not recorded). Some clones in this sample may be carry-over from other donors' samples.

With regard to this clonotype: This may stem from a read error, because a much larger clone lies one nucleotide away. The chain uses TRBV7-2 and TRBJ2-3; 11 bases agree with TRBD2. V was clipped by 2 bases and J by 2 bases; unmatched bases: 9. This CDR3 has 18 residues. Per the germline V gene, CDR1 is SGHTA and CDR2 is FQGNSA. The CDR3 bases are TGTGCCAGCAGCTTACGGGGACTAGCGGTATCTAACACAGATACGCAGTATTTT. Its translation is CASSLRGLAVSNTDTQYF.

This clonotype was recorded a few times. The genes are TRBV12-3 or TRBV12-4 and TRBJ1-1; TRBD1 is a possible D gene (5 bases). The V gene lost 2 bases and the J gene lost 8 bases, with 21 bases spanning the gap. CDR3 size: 16 residues. The CDR3 DNA reads TGTGCCAGCAGTTTAAGAGCCCCGGGACCTCCCGGGGAAGCTTTCTTT. The encoded protein is CASSLRAPGPPGEAFF.

In its sample, this clonotype was seen many times. The junction departs from the called germline gene at one end, perhaps through a read error. The chain has TRBV4-1 and TRBJ2-1, with 9 bases matching TRBD1. The CDR3 length is 13 residues. Germline values: CDR1 MGHRA, CDR2 YSYEKL. CDR3 bases: TGTGCCAGCTCACAGGGGGCGTACAATGAGCAGTTCTTC. Its protein is CASSQGAYNEQFF.

This clonotype was picked up a small number of times. This sequence joins TRBV27 and TRBJ2-2; 9 positions agree with TRBD1. CDR1 MNHEY and CDR2 SMNVEV come from the germline V gene (reference sequence). V lost 4 bases, J lost 4 bases, and 13 bases stayed unmatched. This CDR3 is built from 18 residues. The DNA of the CDR3 is TGTGCCAGCAGTTCACCCTCTGGGACAGGGCAGGGCACCGGGGAGCTGTTTTTT. Translating gives CASSSPSGTGQGTGELFF.

In the case of this clonotype: No conserved phenylalanine or tryptophan is present at the end of the CDR3, so a read error is the likely explanation. The DNA for the CDR3 is TGTGCCAGCATGGGGACAGGGGCGGACACCGGGGAGCTGTTTTTG. Translation gives CASMGTGADTGELFL. The chain combines TRBV2 with TRBJ2-2; TRBD1 aligns across 10 bases. This CDR3 contains 15 residues. V lost 7 bases and J lost 3; bases outside the gene matches: 5. Germline CDR1 SNHLY, CDR2 FYNNEI.

The sample holds many counts of this clonotype. The chain couples TRBV19 to TRBJ2-1; TRBD2 aligns across 12 bases. Trimming cost V 7 bases and J 4 bases; bases outside gene matches: 8. Germline CDR1 reads LNHDA; CDR2 reads SQIVND (reference sequence). The CDR3 has 16 residues. The CDR3 region has the DNA TGTGCCAGTACCACAACCACTAGCGGGGGGTACAATGAGCAGTTCTTC. It yields the protein CASTTTTSGGYNEQFF.

This clonotype was recorded a few times. The chain is built from TRBV7-6 and TRBJ1-2, with unresolved D. Germline V CDR1 and CDR2: SGHVS, FNYEAQ. V lost 1 base, J lost 14 bases, and 14 bases lay in between. The CDR3 contains 12 residues. The CDR3 loop reads CASSLGQDNSTF. CDR3 sequence (DNA): TGTGCCAGCAGCTTAGGCCAGGATAATTCAACCTTC.

The V gene is TRBV25-1, the J gene TRBJ2-7; a possible D gene is TRBD1 (6 bases). Trimming took off 4 bases at V and 5 bases at J, with 15 bases between the two ends. CDR3 length equals 14 residues. The germline V gene encodes CDR1 MGHDK and CDR2 SYGVNS. CDR3 protein: CASSGQGSSHEQYF. CDR3 DNA: TGTGCCAGCAGTGGCCAGGGGAGTAGCCACGAGCAGTACTTC.

This chain joins TRBV19 and TRBJ2-7; a weak D match, TRBD2 (6 bases). Germline V CDR1 and CDR2: LNHDA, SQIVND (reference sequence). The CDR3 consists of 15 residues. Trimming pared 6 bases from V and 3 bases from J, leaving 18 bases between. CDR3 nucleotides: TGTGCCAGTAGCACCCTTGGTAGCGGACACTACGAGCAGTACTTC. Translation gives CASSTLGSGHYEQYF.

This rearrangement joins TRBV12-3 or TRBV12-4 to TRBJ2-3; 9 bases fit TRBD1. Trimming at V came to 3 bases and at J to 0 bases, leaving 13 bases not matched to a gene. This CDR3 contains 19 residues. This chain's CDR3 is CASSFRGQGSILSTDTQYF. The CDR3 DNA reads TGTGCCAGCAGTTTTAGGGGACAGGGATCAATTCTCAGCACAGATACGCAGTATTTT.